This record covers a single T cell receptor beta chain. The antigen is unknown. These data are taken from a study of cytomegalovirus exposure and HLA in healthy donors. Notes on the study in general: Reported results showed that the classifier diagnosed cytomegalovirus status with high specificity and sensitivity.

Using immunoSEQ multiplex PCR, the repertoire was profiled, and TCRdb retains in-frame clones only, with some absent. The sample contains about 260,000 clones, about 90% of which appear only once. V lost 1 base to trimming and J lost 0 bases, with 15 bases between them. The CDR3 is 17 residues long. Germline CDR1 and CDR2: SEHNR and FQNEAQ (reference sequence). The chain uses TRBV7-9 and TRBJ1-1, with D possibly being TRBD1 (6 bases). Sequenced input: PBMCs. This receptor was taken from a woman aged 30 to 39 in good health and CMV-seronegative. The CDR3 DNA is TGTGCCAGCAGCTTAGGCCCAGGGGATGGAATGAACACTGAAGCTTTCTTT. Encoded protein: CASSLGPGDGMNTEAFF.